The T cell receptor beta chain under discussion was sequenced for a study of cytomegalovirus exposure and HLA in healthy donors. Trimming cost V 3 bases and J 2 bases; bases outside gene matches: 5. CDR3 length: 16 amino acids. Germline V CDR1 and CDR2: MDHEN, SYDVKM. This clone was observed a few times. The target antigen is unknown. The PCR employed 60 Vbeta primers together with 13 Jbeta primers. Generated by immunoSEQ multiplex PCR, the TCRdb table keeps only in-frame clones and is missing some. The table has 130,000 to 150,000 clones, about four fifths seen once; the top ten hold 4% to 5%. Findings and caveats of the study: Information on immune exposure was restricted to one variable (CMV serostatus). Despite most TCR sequences being rare, some public TCRs occurred in many donors.

Sequenced sample: PBMCs. This TCR was sampled from a middle-aged man in good health and CMV-seropositive. V gene TRBV28 combines with J gene TRBJ2-5; 11 bases agree with TRBD2. CDR3 nucleotide sequence: TGTGCCAGCAGTTTCTTAGCGGGAGGGCTGCAAGAGACCCAGTACTTC. Protein product: CASSFLAGGLQETQYF.